Included here is one TCR beta chain sequence, with context. Sequenced by immunoSEQ multiplex PCR; TCRdb stores in-frame clones only, minus some. Among approximately 130,000 clones listed, under 95% were seen once. The entry originates in a study of T cell responses to AZD1222 COVID-19 vaccine. The origin of this receptor is an adult in good health. Sample: peripheral blood, taken on day 0 of AZD1222 vaccination.

CDR3 DNA: TGTGCCAGCACGAGACCCCCGAGCTCCTACAATGAGCAGTTCTTC. The encoded protein is CASTRPPSSYNEQFF. The V and J genes are TRBV6-5 and TRBJ2-1; no clear D. Trimming took 7 bases from V and 0 from J, leaving 13 bases between them. CDR1 is MNHEY and CDR2 is SVGAGI in the germline V gene. This CDR3 is 15 amino acids long.